Listed here are 30 T cell receptor beta chains from one sample, sequenced in a study of blood T cells in healthy people across ages. Combining a sample-barcoded 5' primer with a J-beta primer mix, a second PCR ran for roughly 7 to 11 cycles. Each CDR3 protein is one row after TCRdb ran MiXCR on the 5' RACE reads. Of some 800,000 distinct CDR3 sequences in the sample, around 42% were seen once. The sample comprised blood. Every receptor here comes from a man aged 60-69 years in good health.

The table lists this clonotype with a few counts. A much larger clone differs from this one at a single base, so this may be a read error. This chain connects TRBV6-2 or TRBV6-3 to TRBJ2-4; D gene unclear. The CDR3 is 12 residues long. CDR1 is MNHEY, CDR2 SVGEGT, per germline. Between the trimmed V and J ends, which lost 6 bases and 7 bases, there was a span of 10 bases. CDR3 loop: CASRSTRNIQYF. CDR3 in DNA: TGTGCCAGCAGGTCGACCCGGAACATTCAGTACTTC.

The genes are TRBV29-1 and TRBJ1-4, with D hard to call. The CDR3 is 12 residues long. Germline lookup yields CDR1 SQVTM and CDR2 ANQGSEA. V lost 0 bases to trimming and J lost 10 bases, with 9 bases between them. CDR3 sequence reads: CSVEEGLGKLFF. The CDR3 DNA reads TGCAGCGTTGAAGAAGGGCTTGGAAAACTGTTTTTT.

The chain links TRBV6-5 to TRBJ2-7; the D gene could be TRBD1 or TRBD2 (5 bases each). From germline, CDR1 is MNHEY and CDR2 SVGAGI. The CDR3 length is 16 residues. Between the trimmed V and J ends, which lost 6 bases and 2 bases, there was a span of 20 bases. The CDR3, as DNA: TGTGCCAGCAGGTCGAGGGTTGACAGCGATACCTACGAGCAGTACTTC. The encoded protein is CASRSRVDSDTYEQYF.

V is TRBV29-1 and J is TRBJ2-7, with TRBD2 identical over 9 bases. V lost 4 bases to trimming and J lost 2 bases; unmatched junction nucleotides: 12. The germline V gene encodes CDR1 SQVTM and CDR2 ANQGSEA. The CDR3 contains 16 residues. The DNA for the CDR3 is TGCAGCGTTGGTCTCCGTCCTAGCGGGGCTACCTACGAGCAGTACTTC. Translated: CSVGLRPSGATYEQYF.

The rearrangement joins TRBV5-6 to TRBJ2-2; possibly TRBD1 or TRBD2 for D (5 bases each). The germline gives CDR1 SGHDT, CDR2 YYEEEE. V was trimmed by 2 bases and J by 5 bases, leaving 10 bases between them. CDR3 size: 14 residues. CDR3 in amino acids: CASSFGTETGELFF. CDR3 in DNA: TGTGCCAGCAGCTTCGGGACGGAGACCGGGGAGCTGTTTTTT.

The chain carries TRBV30 and TRBJ2-5; D may be TRBD1 (6 bases). The last part of the DNA fits TRBJ2-7 better; the J call may be wrong. The CDR3 has 14 residues. Germline CDR1 is GTSNPN and CDR2 is SVGIG (reference sequence). The CDR3 loop is CAWRRGGAWDEQYF. The CDR3, as DNA: TGTGCCTGGAGACGAGGGGGTGCATGGGACGAGCAGTACTTC.

The V and J genes are TRBV30 and TRBJ2-7; 8 bases line up with TRBD1. With V trimmed by 5 bases and J by 3 bases, 3 bases remained unmatched. Germline lookup yields CDR1 GTSNPN and CDR2 SVGIG (reference sequence). The CDR3 totals 12 residues. CDR3 DNA sequence: TGTGCCTGGGCGGGACAGGACTACGAGCAGTACTTC. It encodes CAWAGQDYEQYF.

In this sample, this clonotype turned up many times. V is TRBV4-1 and J is TRBJ1-2; D might be TRBD1 (5 bases). Trimming took off 0 bases at V and 7 bases at J, with 12 bases between the two ends. The CDR3 spans 14 residues. Germline V CDR1 and CDR2: MGHRA, YSYEKL. The chain's CDR3 is CASSQEVRGRGYTF. The CDR3 coding sequence is TGCGCCAGCAGCCAAGAAGTAAGGGGTCGTGGCTACACCTTC.

On this clonotype itself: A much larger clone sits a single nucleotide away, making a read error possible. V and J are TRBV11-2 and TRBJ2-7; unclear D gene. Germline V CDR1 and CDR2: SGHAT, FQNNGV. The CDR3 runs 12 residues. V was shortened by 7 bases and J by 6 bases, with 13 bases between the two germline ends. The CDR3 DNA reads as TGTGCCAGCAACCCCCCTGGCGGCGAGCAGTACTTC. It specifies CASNPPGGEQYF.

This chain joins TRBV7-6 and TRBJ2-1, with D possibly TRBD2 on 6 matching bases. CDR3 length equals 15 residues. Trimming removed 5 bases from V and 0 bases from J, with 11 bases in between. The germline gives CDR1 SGHVS, CDR2 FNYEAQ. Here the CDR3 reads CASSRDSSSYNEQFF. In nucleotides, the CDR3 is TGTGCCAGCAGCCGGGACTCGAGCTCCTACAATGAGCAGTTCTTC. The full variable domain, in which reference TRBV7-6 and TRBJ2-1 provide the parts outside the CDR3, is GAGVSQSPRYKVTKRGQDVALRCDPISGHVSLYWYRQALGQGPEFLTYFNYEAQQDKSGLPNDRFSAERPEGSISTLTIQRTEQRDSAMYRCASSRDSSSYNEQFFGPGTRLTVL.

This clonotype was seen a few times. V and J are TRBV9 and TRBJ2-5, with 7 bases matching TRBD2. Germline V gene sequence: CDR1 SGDLS, CDR2 YYNGEE. This CDR3 region has 14 residues. V dropped 0 bases and J dropped 11; count of bases not matched to a gene: 10. CDR3 residues: CASSVAGGLNEQYF. The CDR3 nucleotides are TGTGCCAGCAGCGTAGCGGGGGGATTGAATGAGCAGTACTTC.

The chain's CDR3 is CASKGSGQVNTEAFF. The CDR3 nucleotides read TGTGCCAGCAAGGGTTCTGGACAGGTGAACACTGAAGCTTTCTTT. J is TRBJ1-1 and V is TRBV7-2, with 7 bases that match TRBD1. CDR3 size: 15 residues. Germline lookup yields CDR1 SGHTA and CDR2 FQGNSA. Germline trimming cut 7 bases from V and 0 bases from J; bases unmatched to any gene: 8.

The rearrangement joins TRBV14 to TRBJ1-1, with 10 bases aligning to TRBD1. This CDR3 is built from 17 residues. V shed 3 bases and J 8 bases; nucleotides not matched to a gene: 15. Germline V gives CDR1 SGHDN, CDR2 FVKESK. The CDR3 region is CASSQFTWDRGWWEAFF. Here the CDR3 DNA reads TGTGCCAGCAGCCAGTTCACCTGGGACAGGGGATGGTGGGAAGCTTTCTTT.

The chain uses TRBV5-1 and TRBJ2-7, with 8 positions matching TRBD2. This CDR3 has 16 amino acids. V lost 0 bases, J lost 3 bases, and 8 bases stayed unmatched. The germline V gene encodes CDR1 SGHRS and CDR2 YFSETQ. CDR3 nucleotides: TGCGCCAGCAGCTTGGAGGCCAGCGGGGGACACTACGAGCAGTACTTC. Its translation is CASSLEASGGHYEQYF.

This clonotype has only a few counts. V is TRBV29-1 and J is TRBJ2-5; D remains unclear. This CDR3 has 13 residues. The germline V and J ends were trimmed by 7 bases and 2 bases, with 14 bases remaining between them. Germline V CDR1 and CDR2: SQVTM, ANQGSEA. CDR3 DNA: TGCAGCGCCGCAACCGGGCCTCAAGAGACCCAGTACTTC. The encoded protein is CSAATGPQETQYF.

The table lists this clonotype with a few counts. The V gene is TRBV5-1, the J gene TRBJ2-5, with D perhaps matching TRBD2 (6 bases). Germline V CDR1 and CDR2: SGHRS, YFSETQ. CDR3 length equals 14 residues. Trimming cost V 4 bases and J 4 bases, with 14 bases left between them. CDR3 bases: TGCGCCAGCAGCACCCGGCCAGCGGGAGAGACCCAGTACTTC. This codes for CASSTRPAGETQYF.

This clonotype occurred a few times. This rearrangement joins TRBV20-1 to TRBJ2-1, with D perhaps TRBD1 (5 bases). The CDR3 totals 15 residues. Germline V gives CDR1 DFQATT, CDR2 SNEGSKA (reference sequence). V gave up 5 bases and J gave up 0 bases, with 14 bases separating them. CDR3 nucleotides: TGCAGTGCTGAGGACACCACTACCTCCTACAATGAGCAGTTCTTC. Its protein is CSAEDTTTSYNEQFF.

As regards this clonotype: The junction departs from germline at one end; a sequencing error may be responsible. The rearrangement joins TRBV5-4 to TRBJ2-1; no clear D. The germline CDR1 and CDR2 sequences are SGHNT and YYREEE (reference sequence). This CDR3 spans 14 amino acids. CDR3 nucleotides: TGTGCCAGCAGCTTGGGGTTAGCCCAAGAGACCCAGTTCTTT. Translated: CASSLGLAQETQFF.

This clonotype appeared a few times. This sequence joins TRBV6-2 or TRBV6-3 and TRBJ2-7; 12 bases line up with TRBD1. CDR3 length equals 15 residues. In germline, CDR1 is MNHEY, CDR2 SVGEGT. Trimming took 5 bases from V and 6 from J; bases not matched to a gene: 8. The CDR3 sequence is CASSAIGTGGFEQYF. The CDR3 DNA reads as TGTGCCAGCAGTGCCATTGGGACAGGGGGCTTCGAGCAGTACTTC.

V usage is TRBV6-2 or TRBV6-3 and J usage is TRBJ2-2, with 10 bases aligning to TRBD2. Per the germline V gene, CDR1 is MNHEY and CDR2 is SVGEGT. V lost 5 bases to trimming and J lost 5 bases; unmatched junction nucleotides: 8. This CDR3 region has 16 residues. The CDR3 sequence: CASSKSSGGQTGELFF. CDR3 nucleotides: TGTGCCAGCAGTAAATCTAGCGGGGGCCAAACCGGGGAGCTGTTTTTT.

V and J are TRBV6-5 and TRBJ1-1, with 7 bases that match TRBD1. The CDR3 length is 14 residues. Unmatched junction bases numbered 4, after V lost 6 bases and J lost 0 bases. Germline V lookup: CDR1 MNHEY, CDR2 SVGAGI. The CDR3 DNA is TGTGCCAGCAGAACGGGACAGTTGAACACTGAAGCTTTCTTT. Its translation is CASRTGQLNTEAFF.

The chain combines TRBV29-1 with TRBJ2-3; no definite D call. The CDR3 has 14 residues. Germline CDR1 SQVTM, CDR2 ANQGSEA. The germline V and J ends were trimmed by 3 bases and 4 bases, with 14 bases remaining between them. The CDR3 is CSVEGMSVADTQYF. For the CDR3, the DNA is TGCAGCGTTGAGGGAATGAGCGTCGCAGATACGCAGTATTTT.

For the CDR3, the DNA is TGTGCCAGCAGCTTCGAAGCGGGTACGCAGTATTTT. Protein: CASSFEAGTQYF. V and J are TRBV7-2 and TRBJ2-3, with a possible D match to TRBD2 (6 bases). This CDR3 has 12 amino acids. Trimming removed 3 bases from V and 8 bases from J, with 9 bases in between. The germline V gene encodes CDR1 SGHTA and CDR2 FQGNSA.

As to this clonotype: The junction departs from the called germline gene at one end, perhaps through a read error. The genes are TRBV10-1 and TRBJ2-5; D is perhaps TRBD2 (7 bases). The J call is in doubt because the DNA end fits TRBJ2-7 better. CDR3 length equals 13 residues. The germline gives CDR1 WNHNN, CDR2 SYGVQD (reference sequence). The chain's CDR3 is CASREGGRDEQYF. CDR3 in DNA: TGTGCCAGCAGGGAGGGGGGTCGAGACGAGCAGTACTTC.

A single count supports this clonotype. Germline is not matched at one junction end, which may reflect a read error. CDR3 bases: TGTGCCGGCAGCTTCAGCGGGGGTAGCACAGATACGCAGTATTTT. This gives the protein CAGSFSGGSTDTQYF. This chain connects TRBV9 to TRBJ2-3; 8 nucleotides agree with TRBD2. The CDR3 totals 15 residues. CDR1 and CDR2 (germline): SGDLS, YYNGEE.

Points on this clonotype: At one boundary the junction diverges from the germline segment, which might be a read error. The chain links TRBV7-2 to TRBJ2-7; 8 bases are a match to TRBD2. Germline CDR1 SGHTA, CDR2 FQGNSA. The CDR3 length is 14 residues. CDR3: CVSSLTGGPYEQYF. CDR3 nucleotide sequence: TGTGTCAGCAGCTTAACGGGGGGGCCCTACGAGCAGTACTTC.

Regarding this clonotype: This clone may be a read error of a much larger clone one base away. This chain connects TRBV4-3 to TRBJ2-1, with D possibly matching TRBD1 (5 bases). Judging by the DNA end, TRBJ2-7 fits better; the J call may be wrong. This CDR3 region has 16 residues. Germline values: CDR1 LGHNA, CDR2 YSLEER. The chain's CDR3 is CASSQSFLGAYNEQYF. The CDR3 DNA sequence: TGCGCCAGCAGCCAAAGCTTCCTAGGGGCCTACAATGAGCAGTACTTC.

The V gene is TRBV15, the J gene TRBJ2-5; D call uncertain. Germline CDR1 reads LNHNV; CDR2 reads YYDKDF (reference sequence). The V gene lost 2 bases and the J gene lost 5 bases, with 6 bases spanning the gap. The CDR3 consists of 12 residues. This chain's CDR3 is CATSRPQETQYF. The DNA of the CDR3 is TGTGCCACCAGCAGACCGCAGGAGACCCAGTACTTC.

This clonotype was recorded only once. The chain's CDR3 is CAWNPDRYNEQFF. Written as DNA, the CDR3 is TGTGCCTGGAATCCTGACAGATACAATGAGCAGTTCTTC. The V call is TRBV30, the J call TRBJ2-1, with a weak D call TRBD1 (5 bases). With 4 bases removed from V and 4 bases from J, the gap between germline ends came to 11 bases. Germline V gene lookup returns CDR1 GTSNPN and CDR2 SVGIG (reference sequence). This CDR3 comprises 13 residues.

The CDR3 DNA is TGTGCCAGCAGCCCAGGGACTTTCAGGGGTGAGCAGTTCTTC. It yields the protein CASSPGTFRGEQFF. V gene TRBV7-8 combines with J gene TRBJ2-1, with D tentatively TRBD1 or TRBD2 (6 bases each). The CDR3 is 14 amino acids. The germline V and J ends were trimmed by 5 bases and 9 bases, with 17 bases remaining between them. The germline V gene has CDR1 SGHVS and CDR2 FQNEAQ.